This T cell receptor (beta chain) was obtained from a study of shared clonotypes between healthy human individuals. The study, taken as a whole, reports: What naive subsets generally showed was a larger estimated richness than memory subsets showed. Though the depth was large, rarefaction showed that sorted-subset sequencing was incomplete.

Assay used: immunoSEQ multiplex PCR; TCRdb lists only in-frame clones, some missing. Here the sample spans around 600,000 clones, roughly 98% being singletons. The CDR3 is 11 amino acids. Looked up from germline, CDR1 is DFQATT and CDR2 is SNEGSKA (reference sequence). Trimming pared 5 bases from V and 6 bases from J, leaving 9 bases between. Naive CD8 cells were CD45RO-negative, positively selected for CCR7, excluding terminally differentiated effector memory CD45RA+ cells. Comment on this clone: No antigen is known for it.

V gene TRBV20-1 combines with J gene TRBJ2-3; D call uncertain. Sequencing was carried out using naive CD8+ T cells sorted from blood. This clonotype originated in a man aged 25-45 years in good health. The CDR3 here is CSAHLLDTQYF. The CDR3 DNA reads TGCAGTGCTCACCTACTGGATACGCAGTATTTT.